The rows below give T cell receptor beta chains drawn from one sample of a study of cytomegalovirus exposure and HLA in healthy donors. The assay was immunoSEQ multiplex PCR, and TCRdb's table has in-frame clones only and misses some. The data show 150,000 to 200,000 clones, about 80% seen once. The source material was PBMCs. These receptor sequences come from a woman aged 18-29 years in good health and CMV-seropositive. CDR3s include the opening cysteine and the closing phenylalanine or tryptophan. The D gene is left open where the match is weak. Expanded clones are given a class, and other clones once, few, many or no size at all.

-	TRBV6-1	-	TRBJ1-2	TGTGCCACCCGCTTAGACAGAAGTAACTATGGCTACACCTTC	CATRLDRSNYGYTF
-	TRBV19	-	TRBJ1-5	TGTGCCAGTAGTACCCGGGGTCAGCCCCAGCATTTT	CASSTRGQPQHF
-	TRBV7-2	-	TRBJ2-6	TGTGCCAGCAGCTCTGGACTCAACTCTGGGGCCAACGTCCTGACTTTC	CASSSGLNSGANVLTF
-	TRBV19	-	TRBJ1-2	TGTGCCAGTAGTATGGGGCCCCTGACAGATGGCTACACCTTC	CASSMGPLTDGYTF
-	TRBV19	-	TRBJ1-2	TGTGCCAGTAGTATAACGGGGATAGGGAGAGGCTACACCTTC	CASSITGIGRGYTF
-	TRBV21-1	-	TRBJ2-3	-	CASSKVGAGTDTQYF
-	TRBV29-1	-	TRBJ1-1	TGCAGCGTTGGGAATTACGGGGTGGACAGTGAAGCTTTCTTT	CSVGNYGVDSEAFF
TRBD1	TRBV6-1	-	TRBJ1-2	TGTGCCAGCATGAGGGGGCGAACAGGGGAAGGCTACACCTTC	CASMRGRTGEGYTF
TRBD1	TRBV9	few	TRBJ2-3	TGTGCCAGCAGAGCCACAGGGGCGAGCACAGATACGCAGTATTTT	CASRATGASTDTQYF
-	TRBV14	-	TRBJ2-1	TGTGCCAGCAGCCAAGTAGGGCGGGGTTACAATGAGCAGTTCTTC	CASSQVGRGYNEQFF
-	TRBV9	-	TRBJ1-3	TGTGCCAGCAGCCCCGAGGCAGCCGGAAACACCATATATTTT	CASSPEAAGNTIYF
-	TRBV5-4	-	TRBJ1-2	TGTGCCAGCAGCCCGCCACAACTCCTAGCTAACTATGGCTACACCTTC	CASSPPQLLANYGYTF
TRBD1	TRBV27	once	TRBJ1-5	TGTGCCAGTCGGGACAGATATAGCAATCAGCCCCAGCATTTT	CASRDRYSNQPQHF
-	TRBV6-1	once	TRBJ1-5	TGTGCCAGCAGCTACGGGTCGACAGGCAATCAGCCCCAGCATTTT	CASSYGSTGNQPQHF
-	TRBV27	-	TRBJ1-1	TGTGCCAGCAGTTTCAGGGAGGGGACTGAAGCTTTCTTT	CASSFREGTEAFF
TRBD2	TRBV7-9	-	TRBJ2-2	TGTGCCAGCAGCTTAAACATTCGGACTAGAAGCACCGGGGAGCTGTTTTTT	CASSLNIRTRSTGELFF
-	TRBV19	-	TRBJ1-1	TGTGCCAGTAGTATGGTGGCCGAAGCTTTCTTT	CASSMVAEAFF
-	TRBV5-1	-	TRBJ2-7	TGCGCCAGCAGCTTGGCGGGGAGCGAGCAGTACTTC	CASSLAGSEQYF
-	TRBV27	-	TRBJ1-1	TGTGCCAGCAGTTTAGAGGTCGACACTGAAGCTTTCTTT	CASSLEVDTEAFF
-	TRBV4-1	-	TRBJ2-7	TGCGCCAGCAGCCATAGGACAGCCTCCTACGAGCAGTACTTC	CASSHRTASYEQYF
-	TRBV28	-	TRBJ1-6	TGTGCCAGCAGTTTTGAGAGCTCCTATAATTCACCCCTCCACTTT	CASSFESSYNSPLHF
-	TRBV29-1	-	TRBJ1-1	TGCAGCGTTGTGCGGCCGGAGAACACTGAAGCTTTCTTT	CSVVRPENTEAFF
TRBD2	TRBV29-1	-	TRBJ2-1	TGCAGCGTCGCCGGGACTAGAGACTACAATGAGCAGTTCTTC	CSVAGTRDYNEQFF
-	TRBV6-4	-	TRBJ2-1	TGTGCCAGCAGTGAGGCGGCGGGGGCGGTGGATGAGCAGTTCTTC	CASSEAAGAVDEQFF
-	TRBV6-1	once	TRBJ1-2	TGTGCCAGCAGTGAAGAGAGGGAATTCTATGGCTACACCTTC	CASSEEREFYGYTF
-	TRBV29-1	-	TRBJ1-2	TGCAGCGTTGAAATGGTCGAGCTGCAGGGGTCCTATGGCTACACCTTC	CSVEMVELQGSYGYTF